Listed below are T cell receptor beta chains from one sample, sequenced in a study of CD8 T cells in Susac syndrome. MiXCR was run by TCRdb on the immunoSEQ multiplex PCR reads, yielding one entry per CDR3 protein. The table lists 160,000 or so distinct CDR3 sequences, approximately 94% of them singletons. Sequenced input: CD4+ T cells from PBMCs. The receptors stem from a human donor with multiple sclerosis. The CDR3 runs from the conserved cysteine through the conserved F or W. The order of the fields is J gene, D gene, V gene, clone size, CDR3 protein, CDR3 DNA. A D gene is named only where the DNA matches it firmly. Only part of the rows carry a size: once, few, many, or a class if the clone is expanded.

>TRBJ2-5|TRBD2|TRBV20-1|.
CSACASPSGEIQETQYF
TGCAGTGCTTGTGCGAGTCCCAGCGGGGAAATCCAAGAGACCCAGTACTTC
>TRBJ1-1|.|TRBV6-1|.
CASRGLLGALTEAFF
TGTGCCAGCAGGGGCCTTCTCGGGGCGCTTACTGAAGCTTTCTTT
>TRBJ2-1|TRBD2|TRBV29-1|.
CSAAAGADYNEQFF
TGCAGCGCCGCAGCGGGAGCGGATTACAATGAGCAGTTCTTC
>TRBJ2-7|TRBD2|TRBV28|.
CASSSGRGTYEQYF
TGTGCCAGCAGCAGCGGGAGGGGGACCTACGAGCAGTACTTC
>TRBJ2-7|TRBD2|TRBV28|.
CASSEQRGTYEQYF
TGTGCCAGCAGTGAACAGCGGGGAACCTACGAGCAGTACTTC
>TRBJ2-1|.|TRBV3-1|.
CASSPRTVAAKYNEQFF
TGTGCCAGCAGCCCCCGGACGGTAGCGGCCAAATACAATGAGCAGTTCTTC
>TRBJ2-7|.|TRBV9|.
CASSVQEYGGQYF
TGTGCCAGCAGCGTACAGGAGTACGGGGGACAGTACTTC
>TRBJ2-5|.|TRBV6-5|.
CASKRSPWYQETQYF
TGTGCCAGCAAGAGGAGTCCCTGGTACCAAGAGACCCAGTACTTC
>TRBJ1-5|.|TRBV12-3/TRBV12-4|.
CASSERSNQPQHF
TGTGCCAGCAGTGAGAGAAGCAATCAGCCCCAGCATTTT
>TRBJ2-2|TRBD2|TRBV6-1|.
CASKASGSTGELFF
TGTGCCAGCAAAGCTAGCGGGAGTACCGGGGAGCTGTTTTTT
>TRBJ2-4|TRBD2|TRBV30|.
CAWSVRGGADIQYF
TGTGCCTGGAGTGTACGGGGAGGGGCGGACATTCAGTACTTC
>TRBJ2-1|TRBD2|TRBV5-1|.
CASSLLAGEFDEQFF
TGCGCCAGCAGCTTACTAGCGGGGGAATTCGATGAGCAGTTCTTC
>TRBJ2-1|.|TRBV3-1|.
CASSQVLTVEQFF
TGTGCCAGCAGCCAAGTTTTAACAGTTGAGCAGTTCTTC
>TRBJ2-5|.|TRBV7-6|.
CASSLGVGGVRETQYF
TGTGCCAGCAGCTTAGGGGTGGGGGGCGTCCGCGAGACCCAGTACTTC
>TRBJ1-2|.|TRBV12-3/TRBV12-4|.
CASSLNSANYGYTF
TGTGCCAGCAGTTTAAACAGCGCTAACTATGGCTACACCTTC
>TRBJ2-5|.|TRBV6-5|.
CASRPWAQETQYF
TGTGCCAGCAGGCCCTGGGCCCAAGAGACCCAGTACTTC
>TRBJ1-1|.|TRBV30|once
CAWSDRPMTEAFF
TGTGCCTGGAGTGACAGGCCCATGACTGAAGCTTTCTTT
>TRBJ1-1|TRBD1|TRBV7-9|.
CASSITDRGDTEAFF
TGTGCCAGCAGCATTACGGACAGGGGGGACACTGAAGCTTTCTTT
>TRBJ2-5|.|TRBV7-9|.
CASSVRAAQETQYF
TGTGCCAGCTCCGTACGGGCCGCACAAGAGACCCAGTACTTC
>TRBJ1-1|.|TRBV15|.
CATSPRWGNTEAFF
TGTGCCACCAGCCCTCGGTGGGGGAACACTGAAGCTTTCTTT
>TRBJ1-2|.|TRBV23-1|.
CASSQNRGDGDCYTF
TGCGCCAGCAGTCAAAACCGAGGAGACGGAGACTGCTACACCTTC
>TRBJ1-1|.|TRBV6-5|once
CASSYKGTEAFF
TGTGCCAGCAGTTACAAGGGGACTGAAGCTTTCTTT
>TRBJ1-2|TRBD1|TRBV6-5|.
CASRPTGTYGYTF
TGTGCCAGCAGACCGACAGGGACCTATGGCTACACCTTC
>TRBJ2-3|.|TRBV4-1|.
CASSQDEGRDTQYF
TGCGCCAGCAGCCAAGATGAAGGGAGGGATACGCAGTATTTT
>TRBJ1-5|.|TRBV20-1|.
CSAPTRGNQPQHF
TGCAGTGCACCGACACGGGGCAATCAGCCCCAGCATTTT
>TRBJ2-7|.|TRBV7-2|.
CASSRTVGVFYEQYF
TGTGCCAGCAGCAGGACTGTAGGGGTTTTTTACGAGCAGTACTTC
>TRBJ2-3|.|TRBV12-3/TRBV12-4|.
CASSFSVDTQYF
TGTGCCAGCAGTTTTTCTGTAGATACGCAGTATTTT
>TRBJ2-2|.|TRBV19|.
CASSPVHTDTGELFF
TGTGCCAGTAGTCCAGTCCACACCGACACCGGGGAGCTGTTTTTT
>TRBJ2-5|.|TRBV5-1|once
CASSLATREETQYF
TGCGCCAGCAGCTTGGCAACCAGAGAAGAGACCCAGTACTTC
>TRBJ2-5|.|TRBV30|.
CAWSGLGSTETQYF
TGTGCCTGGAGTGGCCTGGGGTCTACGGAGACCCAGTACTTC
>TRBJ2-5|.|TRBV7-9|.
CASSSGRPRATQYF
TGTGCCAGCAGCTCAGGACGGCCCCGGGCGACCCAGTACTTC
>TRBJ1-2|TRBD1|TRBV18|.
CASSRDRAYGYTF
TGTGCCAGCTCCCGGGACAGAGCCTATGGCTACACCTTC
>TRBJ1-5|TRBD1|TRBV6-1|.
CASSTGTGIQPQHF
TGTGCCAGTTCGACCGGGACAGGGATACAGCCCCAGCATTTT
>TRBJ2-1|.|TRBV12-3/TRBV12-4|once
CASSFGFRGEQFF
TGTGCCAGCAGTTTCGGGTTTCGTGGTGAGCAGTTCTTC
>TRBJ2-1|.|TRBV11-2|.
CASSLDLGEQFF
TGTGCCAGCAGCTTAGATCTGGGAGAGCAGTTCTTC
>TRBJ2-2|.|TRBV27|.
CASSLSIGAGGTGELFF
TGTGCCAGCAGTTTATCGATAGGGGCCGGTGGGACCGGGGAGCTGTTTTTT
>TRBJ1-1|.|TRBV30|.
CAWSGVGAVMNTEAFF
TGTGCCTGGAGTGGGGTCGGGGCAGTCATGAACACTGAAGCTTTCTTT
>TRBJ2-7|TRBD1|TRBV30|.
CAWNRAGGLYEQYF
TGTGCCTGGAATCGGGCAGGGGGCCTCTACGAGCAGTACTTC
>TRBJ2-7|TRBD2|TRBV20-1|.
CSAQGLAGDSYEQYF
TGCAGTGCCCAAGGACTAGCGGGAGATTCGTACGAGCAGTACTTC
>TRBJ2-5|TRBD2|TRBV7-7|.
CASTLYIPVATSAKIGKTQYF
TGTGCCAGCACCCTATATATACCCGTTGCGACTAGCGCGAAAATAGGGAAGACCCAGTACTTC
>TRBJ2-3|.|TRBV30|.
CAWYAYGGPTDTQYF
TGTGCCTGGTACGCCTACGGCGGACCCACAGATACGCAGTATTTT
>TRBJ2-2|TRBD2|TRBV30|.
CAWTSGNHAGELFF
TGTGCCTGGACTAGCGGGAATCATGCCGGGGAGCTGTTTTTT
>TRBJ2-2|.|TRBV7-9|.
CASSFVGNPGELFF
TGTGCCAGCAGCTTTGTCGGGAACCCCGGGGAGCTGTTTTTT
>TRBJ2-3|.|TRBV2|.
CASSRDWVTDTQYF
TGTGCCAGCAGTAGGGACTGGGTCACAGATACGCAGTATTTT
>TRBJ2-3|.|TRBV28|.
CASSPPDGTDTQYF
TGTGCCAGCAGTCCCCCGGACGGCACAGATACGCAGTATTTT
>TRBJ2-7|TRBD1|TRBV20-1|.
CSAIRRRGRCCEQYF
TGCAGTGCTATTCGGAGAAGGGGGCGATGCTGCGAGCAGTACTTC
>TRBJ2-7|TRBD1|TRBV3-1|.
CASSHRGKGEQYF
TGTGCCAGCAGTCACAGGGGGAAGGGCGAGCAGTACTTC
>TRBJ2-3|TRBD2|TRBV30|few
CAWNLLAGAPDTQYF
TGTGCCTGGAATCTCCTAGCGGGAGCCCCAGATACGCAGTATTTT
>TRBJ2-5|.|TRBV27|.
CASSLRVGQETQYF
TGTGCCAGCAGTTTACGGGTAGGACAAGAGACCCAGTACTTC
>TRBJ1-5|.|TRBV2|.
CASSQDRKNQPQHF
TGTGCCAGCAGTCAAGACAGGAAGAATCAGCCCCAGCATTTT
>TRBJ1-3|.|TRBV12-3/TRBV12-4|few
CASSPRGNTIYF
TGTGCCAGCAGCCCCCGAGGGAACACCATATATTTT
>TRBJ2-5|.|TRBV5-1|.
CASSLKGIQETQYF
TGCGCCAGCAGCTTGAAGGGGATCCAAGAGACCCAGTACTTC
>TRBJ2-7|TRBD1|TRBV2|once
CAARDRGTEQYF
TGTGCCGCACGGGACAGGGGAACCGAGCAGTACTTC
>TRBJ2-7|.|TRBV6-2/TRBV6-3|.
CASSYSAWGEGSYEQYF
TGTGCCAGCAGTTACTCGGCTTGGGGCGAGGGCTCCTACGAGCAGTACTTC
>TRBJ2-3|.|TRBV11-3|once
CASSEQGNTQYF
TGTGCCAGCAGCGAACAGGGAAATACGCAGTATTTT
>TRBJ1-5|TRBD1|TRBV27|.
CASPSRTGRAQPQHF
TGTGCCAGCCCTAGTAGGACAGGGCGAGCTCAGCCCCAGCATTTT
>TRBJ2-1|TRBD2|TRBV11-2|.
CASTTHPSGYDEQFF
TGTGCCAGCACCACTCACCCTAGCGGGTATGATGAGCAGTTCTTC
>TRBJ1-1|.|TRBV30|once
CAWFRGGSATEAFF
TGTGCCTGGTTTCGAGGAGGGTCTGCCACTGAAGCTTTCTTT
>TRBJ1-1|.|TRBV29-1|.
CSVSDRNTEAFF
TGCAGCGTTTCCGACAGGAACACTGAAGCTTTCTTT
>TRBJ2-7|.|TRBV5-6|.
CASSLATYEQYF
TGTGCCAGCAGCTTGGCCACCTACGAGCAGTACTTC